The next 20 T cell receptor beta chains were all read from a single sample in a study of regulatory T cells in long-lasting Graves disease. Specified time point: newly diagnosed GD, antithyroid drugs for less than 3 months. The authors made the TCR library using RNA they extracted from PBMCs. According to the study, TCR beta libraries were built with iRepertoire HTBI primers and CDR3-region Arm-PCR. TCRdb re-called the multiplex PCR reads through MiXCR, storing one row per CDR3 protein. This sample has some 500,000 distinct CDR3 sequences, with about 16% found just once. This sample was also put to use in a study of T cells in Graves' hyperthyroidism and ophthalmopathy.

Sequenced here: peripheral blood mononuclear cells (PBMCs), sampled at new diagnosis, from a patient treated with antithyroid drugs. The origin of the receptors is a woman aged 35-60 years with Graves disease.

The chain links TRBV29-1 to TRBJ2-7; D might be TRBD1 (6 bases). Germline V gene lookup returns CDR1 SQVTM and CDR2 ANQGSEA. CDR3 length: 13 residues. Between the trimmed V and J ends, which lost 6 bases and 0 bases, there was a span of 12 bases. The CDR3 coding sequence is TGCAGCGTAACGGGACACCCCTCCTACGAGCAGTACTTC. Translating it yields CSVTGHPSYEQYF.

The chain carries TRBV2 and TRBJ2-5, with 12 bases identical to TRBD2. The CDR3 spans 16 residues. CDR1 SNHLY and CDR2 FYNNEI come from the germline V gene. Trimming cost V 6 bases and J 14 bases; bases outside gene matches: 19. The CDR3 protein is CASRPLAGGPLPSPYF. The CDR3 nucleotides are TGTGCCAGCAGACCCCTAGCGGGGGGGCCGTTGCCCTCCCCTTACTTC.

There are many counts of this clonotype. Relative to the germline gene, one junction end is altered; a read error may explain this. This rearrangement joins TRBV5-1 to TRBJ1-1, with TRBD1 matching 8 bases. CDR1 is SGHRS, CDR2 YFSETQ, per germline. CDR3 length: 15 residues. The CDR3: CASSLGQGRDTEAFF. Here the CDR3 DNA reads TGTGCCAGCAGCTTAGGACAGGGAAGGGACACTGAAGCTTTCTTT.

The chain combines TRBV5-1 with TRBJ2-5, with TRBD1 matching over 9 bases. The CDR3 consists of 16 residues. The trim removed 6 bases at V and 5 bases at J, leaving 14 bases unmatched. CDR1 and CDR2 from the germline V gene are SGHRS and YFSETQ. The CDR3 region has the DNA TGCGCCAGCACTCCTTGGACAGGGGCCGCGATGGAGACCCAGTACTTC. Protein: CASTPWTGAAMETQYF.

This clonotype was seen at least ten times. This chain links TRBV7-9 with TRBJ2-3, with TRBD2 matching 10 bases. Germline V lookup: CDR1 SEHNR, CDR2 FQNEAQ (reference sequence). The CDR3 consists of 16 residues. J lost 3 bases, V lost 5 bases, and 8 bases had no gene match. CDR3 sequence: CASSPRQLAGTDTQYF. The CDR3 DNA reads TGTGCCAGCAGCCCCCGCCAACTAGCGGGGACAGATACGCAGTATTTT.

As to this clonotype: A much more abundant neighbour one base away suggests this may be a read error. The CDR3 end shows no conserved phenylalanine or tryptophan, and so a read error is likely. CDR3 nucleotides: TGCAGCGTTGGGACAGGGATGAACACTGAAGCTTTCTCT. Encoded protein: CSVGTGMNTEAFS. This chain joins TRBV29-1 and TRBJ1-1; 8 nucleotides agree with TRBD1. The CDR3 runs to 13 residues. From germline, CDR1 is SQVTM and CDR2 ANQGSEA. The J segment lost 0 bases and the V segment lost 4 bases, leaving 1 base of the junction unmatched.

This clonotype was counted between two and nine times. The V gene is TRBV12-3 or TRBV12-4, the J gene TRBJ1-3; D gene uncertain. The germline V and J ends were trimmed by 8 bases and 4 bases, with 9 bases remaining between them. CDR3 length: 12 residues. The DNA for the CDR3 is TGTGCCAGCCAGGTGCCGGGAAACACCATATATTTT. Its protein product is CASQVPGNTIYF.

Details on this clonotype: One end of the junction fails to match germline, which may point to a read error. V usage is TRBV7-3 and J usage is TRBJ1-1; tentatively, D is TRBD1 (5 bases). The CDR3 spans 16 residues. Germline-derived CDR1 and CDR2 are SGHTA and FQGTGA. The CDR3 here is CASSPNPGLRYTEASF. In nucleotides, the CDR3 is TGTGCCAGCAGCCCAAACCCAGGGCTTCGATACACTGAAGCTTCCTTT.

This clonotype was observed a few times. The V and J genes are TRBV4-2 and TRBJ1-1; D remains unclear. CDR1 is LGHNA and CDR2 is YNFKEQ in the germline V gene. V lost 4 bases, J lost 7 bases, and 13 bases lay in between. The CDR3 sequence is 13 residues long. CDR3 residues: CASSPSSSGEAFF. The CDR3 DNA reads as TGTGCCAGCAGCCCCTCGTCTTCGGGTGAAGCTTTCTTT.

The V gene is TRBV9, the J gene TRBJ2-3, with D possibly matching TRBD1 (6 bases). Trimming left V 0 bases short and J 3 bases short, with 14 bases between. This CDR3 comprises 16 residues. CDR1 and CDR2 (germline): SGDLS, YYNGEE. Here the CDR3 reads CASSVEGRGWTDTQYF. CDR3 in DNA: TGTGCCAGCAGCGTAGAGGGCAGGGGTTGGACAGATACGCAGTATTTT.

This clonotype appeared many times. The chain uses TRBV28 and TRBJ2-1; D may correspond to TRBD1 or TRBD2 (7 bases each). Per the germline V gene, CDR1 is MDHEN and CDR2 is SYDVKM. Trimming removed 6 bases at V and 3 bases at J, with 15 bases between. The CDR3 consists of 15 residues. In DNA form, the CDR3 reads TGTGCCAGCAGCCAGGGGGGGGACTACTACAATGAGCAGTTCTTC. Protein: CASSQGGDYYNEQFF.

This clonotype was seen a few times. This chain links TRBV7-9 with TRBJ2-7; the D gene is possibly TRBD2 (6 bases). Trimming shortened V by 4 bases and J by 0 bases, and 13 bases separated the two germline ends. Germline V gene sequence: CDR1 SEHNR, CDR2 FQNEAQ (reference sequence). The CDR3 totals 15 residues. CDR3 nucleotide sequence: TGTGCCAGCAGCTCCGGGCCGGGGGTCTCCTACGAGCAGTACTTC. Encoded protein: CASSSGPGVSYEQYF.

This clonotype has a count of ten or more. V gene TRBV7-6 combines with J gene TRBJ2-4, with D maybe TRBD1 (6 bases). V was cut by 5 bases and J by 8 bases, with 16 bases left in between. CDR3 length: 14 amino acids. Per the germline V gene, CDR1 is SGHVS and CDR2 is FNYEAQ. This chain's CDR3 is CASSQGQLVDIQYF. CDR3 DNA: TGTGCCAGCAGCCAAGGACAGCTAGTGGACATTCAGTACTTC.

This clonotype was seen repeatedly, ten times or more. The chain is built from TRBV7-2 and TRBJ2-7; possibly TRBD1 or TRBD2 for D (5 bases each). The germline V and J ends were trimmed by 2 bases and 5 bases, with 13 bases remaining between them. The germline V gene encodes CDR1 SGHTA and CDR2 FQGNSA. CDR3 length: 14 residues. CDR3 amino acids: CASSLIVGAHEQYF. Written as DNA, the CDR3 is TGTGCCAGCAGCTTAATTGTCGGGGCCCACGAGCAGTACTTC.

This chain connects TRBV20-1 to TRBJ2-1; D is possibly TRBD2 (5 bases). The CDR3 extends over 15 amino acids. Trimming stripped 3 bases from V and 4 bases from J, with 16 bases between. Germline-derived CDR1 and CDR2 are DFQATT and SNEGSKA (reference sequence). The CDR3 DNA reads TGCAGTGCTAGCCCCCGGGGTCCGGGTTACAATGAGCAGTTCTTC. It specifies CSASPRGPGYNEQFF.

This clonotype was detected many times. The genes are TRBV14 and TRBJ2-7; D is possibly TRBD1 (5 bases). Trimming took 6 bases from V and 6 from J, leaving 12 bases between them. This CDR3 is built from 12 residues. Germline loops: CDR1 SGHDN, CDR2 FVKESK. CDR3 sequence reads: CASRLSTGEQYF. The CDR3 DNA reads as TGTGCCAGCAGACTTTCAACAGGCGAGCAGTACTTC.

There are many counts of this clonotype. The genes are TRBV18 and TRBJ2-7; no clear D gene. The CDR3 sequence is 11 residues long. V gave up 4 bases and J gave up 3 bases, with 4 bases separating them. Germline CDR1 is KGHSH and CDR2 is LQKENI. The CDR3 nucleotides are TGTGCCAGCTCACGAAACTACGAGCAGTACTTC. It specifies CASSRNYEQYF.

The sample holds many counts of this clonotype. This rearrangement joins TRBV24-1 to TRBJ1-1; D ambiguous. CDR1 is KGHDR and CDR2 is SFDVKD in the germline V gene. CDR3 length: 11 residues. The V gene lost 8 bases and the J gene lost 8 bases, with 11 bases spanning the gap. CDR3 bases: TGTGCCACCACTATGGACGGGGAAGCTTTCTTT. Amino acid sequence: CATTMDGEAFF.

This clonotype was seen ten or more times. The CDR3 region is CASSPLKSNQPQHF. The CDR3 DNA is TGTGCCAGCAGCCCCTTAAAAAGCAATCAGCCCCAGCATTTT. The chain links TRBV11-2 to TRBJ1-5; D gene ambiguous. With 5 bases removed from V and 1 base from J, the gap between germline ends came to 9 bases. Per germline, CDR1 SGHAT and CDR2 FQNNGV. This CDR3 spans 14 amino acids.

This clonotype appeared many times. V usage is TRBV11-2 and J usage is TRBJ2-7, with D hard to call. Germline V CDR1 and CDR2: SGHAT, FQNNGV. The CDR3 consists of 15 residues. Trimming pared 0 bases from V and 4 bases from J, leaving 13 bases between. This chain's CDR3 is CASSLDRTEGYEQYF. The CDR3 DNA sequence: TGTGCCAGCAGCTTAGATCGGACGGAAGGATACGAGCAGTACTTC.